These 12 T cell receptor beta chains share one sample of origin, sequenced in a study of response to subunit inactivated influenza vaccine. TCRdb passed the RT-PCR reads through MiXCR, listing each CDR3 protein once. The table shows some 500,000 distinct CDR3 sequences, with more than 15% occurring only once. Here the sequenced sample was CD4+ T cells sorted from PBMCs, taken about 24 months after vaccination. These receptors were obtained from a man between 50 and 70 years old who received an inactivated influenza vaccine.

This clonotype was detected a few times. The chain uses TRBV5-5 and TRBJ1-1; D gene unclear. Trimming left V 4 bases short and J 5 bases short, with 15 bases between. CDR1 and CDR2 (germline): SGHKS, YYEKEE (reference sequence). The CDR3 is 14 residues long. DNA of the CDR3: TGTGCCAGCAGCCTCGAGCCGCGCCGGACTGAAGCTTTCTTT. Encoded protein: CASSLEPRRTEAFF.

This clonotype has a handful of counts. The gene calls are TRBV2 and TRBJ1-1, with 8 bases aligning to TRBD1. The junction had 9 bases not matched to a gene; V was cut back by 7 bases and J by 5 bases. The CDR3 length is 14 residues. The V gene's germline CDR1 is SNHLY and CDR2 FYNNEI. In DNA, the CDR3 is TGTGCCAGCACCGTCGACAGGGGAATAACTGAAGCTTTCTTT. Protein product: CASTVDRGITEAFF.

This clonotype was counted only a few times. The CDR3 spells CSANSAGRYNEQFF. CDR3 sequence (DNA): TGCAGTGCTAATTCTGCCGGCCGCTACAATGAGCAGTTCTTC. The J gene is TRBJ2-1, the V gene TRBV20-1; D remains ambiguous. Germline CDR1 DFQATT, CDR2 SNEGSKA (reference sequence). Trimming left V 4 bases short and J 3 bases short, with 13 bases between. The CDR3 sequence is 14 residues long.

This clonotype was counted many times. The chain recombines TRBV2 with TRBJ2-2; 10 nucleotides align to TRBD1. Germline lookup yields CDR1 SNHLY and CDR2 FYNNEI. V trimming: 6 bases; J trimming: 4 bases; junction bases outside the gene matches: 5. There are 15 residues in the CDR3. CDR3 sequence (DNA): TGTGCCAGCAGAGCCGACAGGGGGCTCACCGGGGAGCTGTTTTTT. Protein product: CASRADRGLTGELFF.

This clonotype turned up a few times. The chain recombines TRBV15 with TRBJ2-3; either TRBD1 or TRBD2 may supply D (5 bases each). Germline values: CDR1 LNHNV, CDR2 YYDKDF (reference sequence). The CDR3 is 14 residues long. V lost 3 bases, J lost 1 base, and 8 bases lay in between. CDR3 bases: TGTGCCACCAGCAGTAGGGGAGGCACAGATACGCAGTATTTT. Translating it yields CATSSRGGTDTQYF.

This clonotype was detected a few times. The CDR3 coding sequence is TGTGCCATCAGGGACATGCCGGGACAGAGCTACGAGCAGTACTTC. Translated, it gives CAIRDMPGQSYEQYF. V usage is TRBV10-3 and J usage is TRBJ2-7; 7 nucleotides agree with TRBD1. The junction had 11 bases not matched to a gene; V was cut back by 6 bases and J by 3 bases. Germline CDR1 and CDR2: ENHRY and SYGVKD. The CDR3 is 15 amino acids.

This clonotype was seen only a few times. The chain employs TRBV5-6 and TRBJ1-5; D uncertain. There are 14 residues in the CDR3. V gave up 3 bases and J gave up 1 base, with 8 bases separating them. The germline CDR1 and CDR2 sequences are SGHDT and YYEEEE. CDR3 sequence: CASSSSTSNQPQHF. CDR3 DNA: TGTGCCAGCAGCTCGTCTACCAGCAATCAGCCCCAGCATTTT.

This clonotype appeared a few times. V gene TRBV11-2 combines with J gene TRBJ2-2; 9 positions agree with TRBD1. CDR1 and CDR2 (germline): SGHAT, FQNNGV. The CDR3 has 15 amino acids. The J segment lost 5 bases and the V segment lost 6 bases, leaving 7 bases of the junction unmatched. For the CDR3, the DNA is TGTGCCAGCAGACGGGACAGGGCTCGGACCGGGGAGCTGTTTTTT. Protein: CASRRDRARTGELFF.

The V gene is TRBV24-1, the J gene TRBJ2-3; 9 nucleotides align to TRBD2. This CDR3 region has 18 residues. Germline CDR1 reads KGHDR; CDR2 reads SFDVKD. The junction had 12 bases not matched to a gene; V was cut back by 5 bases and J by 1 base. CDR3 loop: CATSASGTTLPRTDTQYF. In DNA form, the CDR3 reads TGTGCCACCAGTGCTAGCGGGACTACCCTTCCTCGCACAGATACGCAGTATTTT.

This rearrangement joins TRBV20-1 to TRBJ2-1; D unresolved. The V and J ends lost 0 bases and 7 bases respectively, with 13 bases between them. Per germline, CDR1 DFQATT and CDR2 SNEGSKA (reference sequence). This CDR3 is built from 14 residues. The CDR3 nucleotides are TGCAGTGCTAGAGATCTTACCGTCGGAAATGAGCAGTTCTTC. It is translated as CSARDLTVGNEQFF.

J is TRBJ2-5 and V is TRBV20-1; tentative D call: TRBD1 (7 bases). This CDR3 has 15 residues. The germline V and J ends were trimmed by 4 bases and 5 bases, with 20 bases remaining between them. CDR1 is DFQATT, CDR2 SNEGSKA, per germline (reference sequence). The CDR3 region has the DNA TGCAGTGCTAAGGACCCGGAAGGAGGGGGCGAGACCCAGTACTTC. Protein product: CSAKDPEGGGETQYF.

This clonotype turned up a few times. The chain couples TRBV4-2 to TRBJ2-3; possibly TRBD1 for D (7 bases). The CDR3 length is 17 residues. Germline V lookup: CDR1 LGHNA, CDR2 YNFKEQ. V lost 4 bases and J lost 4, with 21 bases in between. CDR3 nucleotide sequence: TGTGCCAGCAGCCCAGACAGGGACTTGTGGTACCCAGATACGCAGTATTTT. Protein sequence: CASSPDRDLWYPDTQYF.